These 8 T cell receptor beta chains share one sample of origin, sequenced in a study of blood T cell repertoires in COVID-19 (dated by TCRdb to the early 2020s). Receptors were amplified or captured by the immunoSEQ multiplex PCR assay. TCRdb limited this immuneACCESS table to in-frame rearrangements with V and J called. A share of clones is missing; checked studies link under half to unresolved V genes, and the rest is unexplained. Across this sample there are about 120,000 clones, with approximately 90% seen only once. Of the sample, approximately 1% falls within the top ten clones. Sequencing was carried out using peripheral blood. These receptors came from a woman over 75 with acute or convalescent COVID-19.

V gene TRBV13 combines with J gene TRBJ2-7, with 10 bases identical to TRBD1. The CDR3 extends over 18 amino acids. Germline assignment: CDR1 PRHDT and CDR2 FYEKMQ (reference sequence). With V trimmed by 5 bases and J by 0 bases, 13 bases remained unmatched. Here the CDR3 DNA reads TGTGCCAGCAGCAAATACCGGGGACAGGGGCCATCCTCCTACGAGCAGTACTTC. Translation: CASSKYRGQGPSSYEQYF.

The chain is built from TRBV4-2 and TRBJ2-3; D remains ambiguous. The CDR3 covers 14 residues. The V gene lost 0 bases and the J gene lost 3 bases, with 7 bases spanning the gap. Per germline, CDR1 LGHNA and CDR2 YNFKEQ. The CDR3 sequence: CASSQDSGTDTQYF. The CDR3 nucleotides read TGTGCCAGCAGCCAAGATTCCGGGACAGATACGCAGTATTTT.

The chain uses TRBV10-3 and TRBJ1-2; TRBD1 agrees at 8 bases. The CDR3 loop spans 13 amino acids. CDR1 ENHRY and CDR2 SYGVKD come from the germline V gene. Losses at the gene ends were 2 bases for V and 7 bases for J; bases not matched to a gene: 3. CDR3 sequence (DNA): TGTGCCATCAGTGAGCAGGGGGCCGGTGGCTACACCTTC. Translated, it gives CAISEQGAGGYTF.

The chain joins TRBV7-9 to TRBJ1-1; no reliable D call. CDR1 is SEHNR and CDR2 is FQNEAQ in the germline V gene (reference sequence). The ends were cut back, 5 bases at V and 11 bases at J, with 15 bases in the middle. This CDR3 comprises 12 residues. This CDR3 reads CASSPEVREAFF. The DNA of the CDR3 is TGTGCCAGCAGCCCCGAAGTTAGGGAGGCTTTCTTT. The variable domain in full, with the rest retrieved from reference TRBV7-9 and TRBJ1-1, is DTGVSQNPRHKITKRGQNVTFRCDPISEHNRLYWYRQTLGQGPEFLTYFQNEAQLEKSRLLSDRFSAERPKGSFSTLEIQRTEQGDSAMYLCASSPEVREAFFGQGTRLTVV.

The V call is TRBV5-5, the J call TRBJ1-5; D perhaps matches TRBD1 (5 bases). V was clipped by 4 bases and J by 2 bases, with 16 bases between them. The CDR3 has 16 amino acids. From germline, CDR1 is SGHKS and CDR2 YYEKEE (reference sequence). The CDR3 DNA reads TGTGCCAGCAGCGAGTCCCAGGGTCGCGGCAATCAGCCCCAGCATTTT. Its translation: CASSESQGRGNQPQHF.

This chain joins TRBV6-2 or TRBV6-3 and TRBJ2-7; 7 bases are a match to TRBD1. Germline assignment: CDR1 MNHEY and CDR2 SVGEGT. V was clipped by 6 bases and J by 0 bases; unmatched bases: 5. The CDR3 spans 14 residues. The CDR3 loop reads CASSQTGFSYEQYF. CDR3 coding DNA: TGTGCCAGCAGCCAGACAGGGTTCTCCTACGAGCAGTACTTC.

The chain combines TRBV28 with TRBJ2-5; 7 nucleotides line up with TRBD2. The germline V gene has CDR1 MDHEN and CDR2 SYDVKM. V gave up 3 bases and J gave up 5 bases; unmatched junction bases: 9. The CDR3 is 15 amino acids. CDR3 region: CASSFAPSGRETQYF. CDR3 coding DNA: TGTGCCAGCAGTTTTGCCCCTAGCGGACGGGAGACCCAGTACTTC.

The chain joins TRBV7-2 to TRBJ2-2; 9 bases line up with TRBD1. CDR1 SGHTA and CDR2 FQGNSA come from the germline V gene. The CDR3 has 15 amino acids. Trimming at V came to 3 bases and at J to 6 bases, leaving 5 bases not matched to a gene. CDR3 bases: TGTGCCAGCAGCTTCCCGGGACAGGGAGCCGGGGAGCTGTTTTTT. It specifies CASSFPGQGAGELFF.